These T cell receptor beta chains were read from a single sample in a study of cytomegalovirus exposure and HLA in healthy donors. The table came from immunoSEQ multiplex PCR; TCRdb's copy has only in-frame clones and leaves some out. The table has 170,000 or so clones, 77% seen once. Specimen: PBMCs. The source is a woman aged 25 to 45 in good health and CMV-seropositive. The CDR3 runs from the conserved cysteine through the conserved F or W. D genes are given only for firm matches. Size values are once, few and many counts, or a class for expanded clones, and some rows have none.

J gene,V gene,clone size,D gene,CDR3 protein,CDR3 DNA
TRBJ1-2,TRBV4-1,NA,NA,CASSQENPRATNYGYTF,TGCGCCAGCAGCCAAGAGAACCCTCGCGCCACGAACTATGGCTACACCTTC
TRBJ2-4,TRBV2,NA,TRBD2,CASSEDWGGPENIQYF,TGTGCCAGCAGTGAGGATTGGGGAGGGCCGGAAAACATTCAGTACTTC
TRBJ1-5,TRBV6-5,NA,TRBD1,CASSQHRGRQPQHF,TGTGCCAGCAGCCAACACAGGGGAAGGCAGCCCCAGCATTTT
TRBJ1-3,TRBV12-5,NA,NA,CASRVHSGNTIYF,TGTGCCTCGAGGGTTCACTCTGGAAACACCATATATTTT
TRBJ2-7,TRBV6-1,NA,NA,CASSRSGFPSDEQYF,TGTGCCAGCAGTAGGTCAGGGTTCCCGTCCGACGAGCAGTACTTC
TRBJ2-1,TRBV10-3,NA,TRBD2,CATHSGITHNEQFF,TGTGCCACTCACAGCGGGATTACTCACAATGAGCAGTTCTTC
TRBJ2-7,TRBV15,NA,NA,CATSRDRVGQGGLAGEQYF,TGTGCCACCAGCAGAGATCGTGTTGGACAGGGAGGCCTAGCGGGAGAGCAGTACTTC
TRBJ1-4,TRBV6-1,few,NA,CASRPSGGPNEKLFF,TGTGCCAGCAGACCTTCGGGAGGTCCTAATGAAAAACTGTTTTTT
TRBJ1-2,TRBV5-1,NA,TRBD1,CASSSGQGYSYGYTF,TGCGCCAGCAGCTCCGGACAGGGGTATAGCTATGGCTACACCTTC
TRBJ2-2,TRBV5-6,NA,TRBD1,CASSATGGAGTGELFF,TGTGCCAGCAGCGCGACAGGGGGCGCGGGCACCGGGGAGCTGTTTTTT
TRBJ2-1,TRBV9,NA,TRBD1,CASSYGQGASYNEQFF,TGTGCCAGCAGCTATGGACAGGGGGCTTCCTACAATGAGCAGTTCTTC
TRBJ2-3,TRBV4-2,NA,TRBD2,CASSPGEAGGPTDTQYF,TGTGCCAGCAGCCCCGGAGAGGCGGGAGGGCCAACAGATACGCAGTATTTT
TRBJ2-7,TRBV19,few,TRBD1,CASSVQGGGYEQYF,TGTGCCAGTAGTGTACAGGGGGGTGGCTACGAGCAGTACTTC
TRBJ1-3,TRBV19,NA,NA,CASSNGVERASGNTIYF,TGTGCCAGTAGTAACGGGGTTGAGAGGGCCTCTGGAAACACCATATATTTT
TRBJ1-5,TRBV6-6,few,TRBD1,CASSYEGQGYQPQHF,TGTGCCAGCAGTTACGAAGGACAGGGGTATCAGCCCCAGCATTTT
TRBJ1-1,TRBV19,once,NA,CASRKQGMNTEAFF,TGTGCCAGTAGGAAGCAGGGGATGAACACTGAAGCTTTCTTT
TRBJ1-5,TRBV30,NA,NA,CAWSVGGDQPQHF,TGTGCCTGGAGTGTAGGAGGGGATCAGCCCCAGCATTTT
TRBJ1-2,TRBV5-4,few,TRBD1,CASTLTGDYGYTF,TGTGCCAGCACCCTGACAGGGGACTATGGCTACACCTTC
TRBJ1-2,TRBV6-1,NA,TRBD1,CASRDRGPYGYTF,TGTGCCAGCAGGGACAGGGGACCGTATGGCTACACCTTC
TRBJ2-5,TRBV7-2,NA,TRBD2,CASSLGASGSQETQYF,TGTGCCAGCAGCCTTGGGGCTAGCGGGAGTCAAGAGACCCAGTACTTC
TRBJ1-1,TRBV5-1,NA,TRBD1,CASSKDRGGTEAFF,TGCGCCAGCAGTAAGGACAGGGGGGGCACTGAAGCTTTCTTT
TRBJ1-3,TRBV27,NA,NA,CASSLSFASGNTIYF,TGTGCCAGCAGTTTATCGTTCGCGTCTGGAAACACCATATATTTT
TRBJ2-1,TRBV7-3,once,TRBD2,CASSLSREGNEQFF,TGTGCCAGCAGCTTATCCAGGGAGGGGAATGAGCAGTTCTTC
TRBJ1-1,TRBV6-5,few,NA,CASSPLRDTEAFF,TGTGCCAGCAGCCCTCTCAGGGACACTGAAGCTTTCTTT
TRBJ1-1,TRBV5-4,NA,TRBD1,CASSFGTGQNTEAFF,TGTGCCAGCAGCTTCGGGACAGGGCAGAACACTGAAGCTTTCTTT
TRBJ2-7,TRBV5-1,few,TRBD2,CASSSGTSGRAGEQYF,TGCGCCAGCAGCTCCGGGACTAGCGGGAGGGCCGGAGAGCAGTACTTC
TRBJ2-7,TRBV5-4,NA,TRBD2,CASSIGRGAYQAEQYF,TGTGCCAGCAGTATTGGGCGGGGGGCCTACCAGGCCGAGCAGTACTTC
TRBJ2-2,TRBV29-1,NA,NA,CSGNRGGTGELFF,TGCAGCGGAAACAGGGGGGGGACCGGGGAGCTGTTTTTT
TRBJ2-7,TRBV5-6,NA,NA,CASSFRYYSYEQYF,TGTGCCAGCAGCTTCAGGTATTACTCCTACGAGCAGTACTTC
TRBJ2-1,TRBV9,NA,TRBD2,CASSRRLAGSREQFF,TGTGCCAGCAGCCGCCGACTAGCGGGATCCCGTGAGCAGTTCTTC
TRBJ2-1,TRBV5-6,NA,NA,CASSKLGPLFHEQFF,TGTGCCAGCAGCAAACTAGGTCCCCTTTTCCATGAGCAGTTCTTC
TRBJ2-3,TRBV15,NA,TRBD2,CATSRPGTSGTDTQYF,TGTGCCACCAGCAGACCCGGGACTAGCGGGACAGATACGCAGTATTTT
TRBJ2-7,TRBV28,NA,TRBD1,CASNRGLIPYEQYF,TGTGCCAGTAACAGGGGGCTCATTCCCTACGAGCAGTACTTC
TRBJ1-2,TRBV11-2,few,TRBD1,CASSIHPGQGQDYGYTF,TGTGCCAGCAGCATTCATCCGGGACAGGGGCAGGACTATGGCTACACCTTC
TRBJ1-5,TRBV30,NA,NA,CAWIKTGSNQPQHF,TGTGCCTGGATTAAGACAGGTTCGAATCAGCCCCAGCATTTT
TRBJ2-7,TRBV28,NA,NA,CASSSFENEQYF,TGTGCCAGCAGTTCCTTTGAGAACGAGCAGTACTTC
TRBJ1-1,TRBV2,NA,NA,CASSGRQLNTEAFF,TGTGCCAGCAGTGGGCGGCAGCTTAACACTGAAGCTTTCTTT
TRBJ2-1,TRBV10-1,NA,TRBD2,CASSLTSGTVGLIDEQFF,TGCGCCAGCAGCCTTACTAGCGGGACTGTCGGGTTGATCGATGAGCAGTTCTTC
TRBJ2-1,TRBV25-1,NA,NA,CASSGGQGEQFF,TGTGCCAGCAGTGGGGGGCAGGGTGAGCAGTTCTTC
TRBJ2-1,TRBV15,NA,TRBD2,CATSRELAGVHEQFF,TGTGCCACCAGCAGAGAATTAGCGGGAGTTCATGAGCAGTTCTTC
TRBJ1-5,TRBV12-5,few,NA,CASGLHVGQFNQPQHF,TGTGCTAGTGGTTTGCATGTCGGACAGTTCAATCAGCCCCAGCATTTT
TRBJ1-2,TRBV7-9,NA,NA,CASTTQGNYGYTF,TGTGCCAGCACCACCCAGGGTAACTATGGCTACACCTTC
TRBJ1-2,TRBV28,NA,NA,CASSTQGTYGYTF,TGTGCCAGCAGTACTCAGGGTACCTATGGCTACACCTTC
TRBJ2-2,TRBV5-4,NA,NA,CASSLLQGIDTGELFF,TGTGCCAGCAGCTTGCTCCAGGGGATCGACACCGGGGAGCTGTTTTTT
TRBJ1-5,TRBV4-1,few,TRBD1,CASSRYGDRNQPQHF,TGCGCCAGCAGCCGTTACGGGGACAGGAATCAGCCCCAGCATTTT
TRBJ1-2,TRBV15,once,NA,CATSRDQVAANYGYTF,TGTGCCACCAGCAGAGATCAGGTGGCCGCTAACTATGGCTACACCTTC
TRBJ2-7,TRBV28,few,TRBD1,CASSQPGTGGLSSYEQYF,TGTGCCAGCAGTCAGCCCGGGACAGGGGGGCTTAGCTCCTACGAGCAGTACTTC
TRBJ2-7,TRBV13,NA,TRBD2,CASRIAGSSYEQYF,TGTGCCAGCAGGATAGCGGGAAGCTCCTACGAGCAGTACTTC
TRBJ2-3,TRBV29-1,NA,TRBD2,CSVLTSSADTQYF,TGCAGCGTACTGACTAGCTCAGCAGATACGCAGTATTTT
TRBJ2-7,TRBV27,NA,TRBD1,CASSLGGGYEQYF,TGTGCCAGCAGTCTAGGGGGCGGCTACGAGCAGTACTTC
TRBJ2-7,TRBV11-2,NA,TRBD1,CASSLAGQGARIEQYF,TGTGCCAGCAGCTTGGCCGGACAGGGGGCGAGGATCGAGCAGTACTTC